This T cell receptor beta chain derives from a study of T cell changes during pregnancy in multiple sclerosis. Germline V gene data show CDR1 as SNHLY and CDR2 as FYNNEI. This CDR3 region has 16 residues. The J segment lost 0 bases and the V segment lost 8 bases, leaving 9 bases of the junction unmatched. The assay was immunoSEQ multiplex PCR, and TCRdb's table has in-frame clones only and misses some. The data contain about 42,000 clones, approximately 91% of them singletons. The sequence was obtained from a female donor in good health, enrolled as a control in a pregnancy study. The V and J genes are TRBV2 and TRBJ2-1, with 8 bases that match TRBD2. The input for sequencing was CD4+ T cells from peripheral blood mononuclear cells, taken in the second trimester of pregnancy. The CDR3 loop reads CASLSRGGTSYNEQFF. For the CDR3, the DNA is TGTGCCAGCCTTTCACGCGGGGGGACCTCCTACAATGAGCAGTTCTTC.